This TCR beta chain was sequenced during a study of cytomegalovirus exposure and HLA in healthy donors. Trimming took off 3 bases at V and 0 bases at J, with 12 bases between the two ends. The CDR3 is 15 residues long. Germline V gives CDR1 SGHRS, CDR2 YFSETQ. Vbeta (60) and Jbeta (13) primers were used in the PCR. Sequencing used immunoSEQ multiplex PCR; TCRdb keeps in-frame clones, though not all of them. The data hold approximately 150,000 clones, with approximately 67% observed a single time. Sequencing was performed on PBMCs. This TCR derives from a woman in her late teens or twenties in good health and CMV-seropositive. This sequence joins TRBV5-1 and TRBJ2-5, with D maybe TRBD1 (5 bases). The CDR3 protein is CASSSTPTDQETQYF. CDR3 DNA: TGCGCCAGCAGCTCGACCCCGACAGACCAAGAGACCCAGTACTTC.